What follows is one T cell receptor (beta chain) and its context. These data are taken from a study of response to subunit inactivated influenza vaccine. The CDR3 spans 14 residues. V was trimmed by 6 bases and J by 3 bases, leaving 17 bases between them. CDR1 is SQVTM, CDR2 ANQGSEA, per germline. TCRdb ran MiXCR on the RT-PCR reads and lists one entry per CDR3 protein. The sample consists of about 570,000 distinct CDR3 sequences, approximately 10% of them appearing once. This TCR was recovered from a man between 50 and 59 years old who received an inactivated influenza vaccine. The sequencing used PBMCs from blood, collected on the day of vaccination. The genes are TRBV29-1 and TRBJ1-2, with D perhaps matching TRBD1 (5 bases). The CDR3 DNA reads as TGCAGCGTGGGGGGACCAAAGTGGGACTATGGCTACACCTTC. The encoded protein is CSVGGPKWDYGYTF.